This T cell receptor (beta chain) was sequenced for a study of OX40 agonist ivuxolimab in advanced cancers. The study sampled blood at baseline, cycle 4 day 1, and cycle 7 day 1. Generated by immunoSEQ multiplex PCR, the TCRdb table keeps only in-frame clones and is missing some. Here the sample spans about 79,000 clones, about 80% being singletons. The CDR3 has 12 residues. Germline V gene lookup returns CDR1 SNHLY and CDR2 FYNNEI. The V end lost 4 bases, the J end lost 4 bases, and 6 bases lay between the germline ends. This receptor was taken from an adult with an advanced solid tumor such as melanoma, head and neck, liver or kidney cancer. The sample consisted of CD4+ or CD8+ T cells sorted from blood, taken in a trial of the OX40 agonist ivuxolimab. The V gene is TRBV2, the J gene TRBJ2-3; D uncertain. The CDR3 reads CASSVRADTQYF. The DNA of the CDR3 is TGTGCCAGCAGTGTTAGGGCAGATACGCAGTATTTT.